This T cell receptor beta chain was documented in a study of glioma-infiltrating T cells after dendritic cell vaccination listed by TCRdb under 2016. Regarding the study in general: Of the 15 glioblastoma patients in the cohort, all drawn from Phase I and II dendritic cell vaccination trials, 9 were newly diagnosed and 6 had recurrent disease. Patients received autologous tumor lysate-pulsed dendritic cell vaccination between about 2002 and 2012. To make the vaccine, monocyte-derived dendritic cells were cultured for 7 to 8 days with IL-4 and GM-CSF and then pulsed overnight with autologous tumor lysate. Three intradermal dendritic cell vaccine injections were administered to patients at biweekly intervals in the arm below the axilla. In glioblastoma patients vaccinated with dendritic cells, deep sequencing of TCR beta CDR3 regions served to measure tumor-infiltrating lymphocyte content and to compare repertoires between tumor and blood. TCR sequencing metrics, including TIL content and tumor-blood repertoire overlap, were correlated with survival after dendritic cell vaccination.

Using the immunoSEQ assay, TCRB CDR3 regions were amplified from approximately 1.9 micrograms of genomic DNA, or from all available DNA when less than that was on hand. For multiplex PCR, 60 forward primers for TCR V beta segments and 13 reverse primers for J beta segments were used. To estimate the number of reads per starting template, synthetic control templates were added to each sample at limiting dilution. The Illumina HiSeq System generated sequencing reads of 87 bp. Concerning the study's data processing: PCR and sequencing errors were removed by a nearest neighbor algorithm that merged closely related sequences. TCR overlap was measured as the percentage of unique tumor TCR beta sequences that were also present in the peripheral blood of the same patient. In TCRdb, the immuneACCESS table is reduced to in-frame sequences with V and J assigned. These tables do not hold every clone; where another copy was compared, an unresolved V gene accounts for under half, and the others remain unexplained. V, J and clone size were drawn from that table, and D and trimming were deduced from the DNA. The table for this sample lists 72,000 or so clones; roughly 84% of them were counted only once. The top ten clones comprise 2% to 2.5% of the sample.

Comment on this clone: Its antigen target is currently unknown. Base qualities were left out, and no much larger clone turns up one base away.

The germline V gene provides CDR1 SGHRS and CDR2 YFSETQ. The cysteine opens and the phenylalanine closes a CDR3 of 11 amino acids. The sequence is cut down to CDR3 DNA, 33 bases in frame from base 1. V is reduced by 4 bases and J by 2 bases, leaving a spacing of 3 bases between them. Per the publication, the time point label means: after dendritic cell vaccination, including at tumor progression/relapse. Patients were selected on the basis of adequate residual fresh-frozen tumor tissue and more than two years of available survival data. Although molecular status otherwise differed among the glioblastoma patients, no patient had an isocitrate dehydrogenase mutation. PBMC were collected before vaccination, two weeks after the third vaccination, and at tumor progression if tumor progression occurred. The Qiagen DNeasy Blood extraction Kit was used to extract genomic DNA. The study at large found these results: After dendritic cell vaccination, a higher estimated pretreatment TIL content predicted longer time to progression and longer overall survival. The three-group TCR overlap response model was characterized as speculative, and prospective validation of the model was stated to be required. The cohort was small and heterogeneous, and full blood and tumor sets were available for few patients, with initial-recurrent tumor pairs available for even fewer patients. TCR clonality showed no direct relationship with survival, which suggests that a diverse polyclonal response may be important.

The V gene is TRBV5-1 and the J gene is TRBJ2-5, with the D gene uncertain. The sample was blood, taken after dendritic cell vaccination. The TCR sequence derives from a human donor with glioblastoma. The CDR3 loop reads CASSIQETQYF. The DNA sequence is as follows: TGCGCCAGCAGCATACAAGAGACCCAGTACTTC.